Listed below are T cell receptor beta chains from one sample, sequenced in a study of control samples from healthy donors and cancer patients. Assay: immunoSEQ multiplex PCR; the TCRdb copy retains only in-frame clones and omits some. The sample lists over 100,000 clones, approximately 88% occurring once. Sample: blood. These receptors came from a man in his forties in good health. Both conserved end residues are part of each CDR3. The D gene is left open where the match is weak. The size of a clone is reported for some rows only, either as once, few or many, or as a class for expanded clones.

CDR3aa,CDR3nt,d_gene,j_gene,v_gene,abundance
CASSESRGLNTIYF,TGCGCCAGCAGTGAGTCAAGAGGGTTGAACACCATATATTTT,NA,TRBJ1-3,TRBV10-1,NA
CASSLQRSEKLFF,TGTGCCAGCAGCCTACAGCGGAGTGAAAAACTGTTTTTT,NA,TRBJ1-4,TRBV14,NA
CASSPLRGSYEQYF,TGTGCCAGCAGCCCCCTTAGGGGCTCCTACGAGCAGTACTTC,NA,TRBJ2-7,TRBV7-9,once
CASSRTDTQYF,TGTGCCAGCAGTCGCACAGATACGCAGTATTTT,NA,TRBJ2-3,TRBV7-3,NA
CASSLESGTYGYTF,TGCGCCAGCAGCTTGGAGAGCGGGACCTATGGCTACACCTTC,NA,TRBJ1-2,TRBV5-1,NA
CASSLVGQGNSPLHF,TGTGCCAGCAGTTTGGTGGGACAGGGGAATTCACCCCTCCACTTT,TRBD1,TRBJ1-6,TRBV28,once
CASSLGGFETYEQYF,TGTGCCAGCAGCTTAGGGGGTTTCGAGACCTACGAGCAGTACTTC,NA,TRBJ2-7,TRBV11-2,NA
CASSRDRGLEGYTF,TGTGCCAGCAGCCGGGACAGGGGGCTTGAAGGCTACACCTTC,TRBD1,TRBJ1-2,TRBV14,few
CASSEGGTGWDEQFF,TGTGCCAGCAGTGAAGGGGGGACAGGGTGGGATGAGCAGTTCTTC,TRBD1,TRBJ2-1,TRBV6-1,NA
CATSGQGDNYGYTF,TGTGCCACCAGCGGACAGGGGGATAACTATGGCTACACCTTC,TRBD1,TRBJ1-2,TRBV24-1,NA
CASSLSGDRTDTQYF,TGTGCCAGCAGCCTTAGCGGGGATCGCACAGATACGCAGTATTTT,TRBD2,TRBJ2-3,TRBV9,NA
CASSQDRQGRNTEAFF,TGCGCCAGCAGCCAAGATCGACAGGGGAGGAACACTGAAGCTTTCTTT,TRBD1,TRBJ1-1,TRBV4-1,NA
CASSATGSRGQPQHF,TGTGCCAGCAGCGCGACCGGGAGTAGGGGTCAGCCCCAGCATTTT,NA,TRBJ1-5,TRBV9,NA
CASSPPRGGYGYTF,TGCGCCAGCAGCCCCCCCCGGGGTGGTTATGGCTACACCTTC,NA,TRBJ1-2,TRBV5-1,NA
CATSDPGQGYEKLFF,TGTGCCACCAGTGATCCGGGACAGGGGTATGAAAAACTGTTTTTT,TRBD1,TRBJ1-4,TRBV24-1,NA
CASSPMTGTYGYTF,TGTGCCAGCAGCCCCATGACAGGGACTTATGGCTACACCTTC,TRBD1,TRBJ1-2,TRBV11-3,few
CASSLRGTAFF,TGTGCCAGCAGCTTGCGGGGGACAGCTTTCTTT,NA,TRBJ1-1,TRBV11-3,NA
CATKQDFNWGANEKLFF,TGTGCCACGAAGCAGGACTTCAATTGGGGGGCTAATGAAAAACTGTTTTTT,NA,TRBJ1-4,TRBV21-1,NA
CASSLLGSGNSPLHF,TGTGCCAGCAGCTTACTGGGAAGCGGTAATTCACCCCTCCACTTT,NA,TRBJ1-6,TRBV7-9,NA
CAWQEGNYNSPLHF,TGTGCCTGGCAAGAAGGGAACTATAATTCACCCCTCCACTTT,NA,TRBJ1-6,TRBV30,NA
CARSTAGTPQGSPLHF,TGTGCCAGAAGCACAGCCGGGACACCCCAAGGATCACCCCTCCACTTT,NA,TRBJ1-6,TRBV7-5,NA
CASSFRAPSPYSNQPQHF,TGTGCCAGCAGCTTTAGAGCTCCAAGCCCTTATAGCAATCAGCCCCAGCATTTT,NA,TRBJ1-5,TRBV7-6,NA
CAWSLGTGITEAFF,TGTGCCTGGAGTCTCGGGACAGGGATCACTGAAGCTTTCTTT,TRBD1,TRBJ1-1,TRBV30,NA
CASSYIGTDTQYF,TGTGCCAGCAGTTACATCGGCACAGATACGCAGTATTTT,NA,TRBJ2-3,TRBV6-5,NA
CASTPGGGGEQYF,TGTGCCAGCACCCCCGGGGGGGGAGGCGAGCAGTACTTC,NA,TRBJ2-7,TRBV21-1,NA
CASSPGTQKSPLHF,TGTGCCAGCAGCCCCGGGACCCAGAAATCACCCCTCCACTTT,NA,TRBJ1-6,TRBV9,NA
CASSRRLQDAKNIQYF,TGTGCCAGTAGTAGGCGACTACAGGACGCCAAAAACATTCAGTACTTC,NA,TRBJ2-4,TRBV19,NA
CASRDGSYEQYF,TGTGCCAGCAGGGACGGCTCCTACGAGCAGTACTTC,NA,TRBJ2-7,TRBV6-5,NA
CASSLALGELFF,TGTGCCAGCAGCTTAGCGTTGGGGGAGCTGTTTTTT,NA,TRBJ2-2,TRBV7-9,NA
CSVGRQGGFYEQYF,TGCAGCGTCGGGAGACAGGGGGGTTTCTACGAGCAGTACTTC,TRBD1,TRBJ2-7,TRBV29-1,few